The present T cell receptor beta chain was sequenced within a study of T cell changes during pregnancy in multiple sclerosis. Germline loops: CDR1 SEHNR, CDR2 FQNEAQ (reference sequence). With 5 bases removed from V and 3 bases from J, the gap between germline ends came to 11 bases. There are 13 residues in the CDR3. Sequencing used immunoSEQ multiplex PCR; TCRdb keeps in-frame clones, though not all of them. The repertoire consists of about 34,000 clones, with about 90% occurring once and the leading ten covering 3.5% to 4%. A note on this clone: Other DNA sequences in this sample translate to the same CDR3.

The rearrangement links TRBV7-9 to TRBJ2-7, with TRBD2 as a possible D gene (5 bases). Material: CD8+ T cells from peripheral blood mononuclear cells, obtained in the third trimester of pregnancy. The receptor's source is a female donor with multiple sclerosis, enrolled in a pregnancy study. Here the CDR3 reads CASSPPGSYEQYF. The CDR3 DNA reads TGTGCCAGCAGCCCCCCGGGAAGCTACGAGCAGTACTTC. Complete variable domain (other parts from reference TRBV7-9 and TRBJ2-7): DTGVSQNPRHKITKRGQNVTFRCDPISEHNRLYWYRQTLGQGPEFLTYFQNEAQLEKSRLLSDRFSAERPKGSFSTLEIQRTEQGDSAMYLCASSPPGSYEQYFGPGTRLTVT.